The 4 T cell receptor beta chains presented below share a single source sample, sequenced in a study of lymphopenia after photon versus proton radiotherapy. Generated by immunoSEQ multiplex PCR, the TCRdb table keeps only in-frame clones and is missing some. The table records roughly 25,000 clones, around 90% of them present only once. The sequencing here drew on peripheral blood, taken from a patient treated with photon-based radiotherapy. Source of these receptors: a woman aged 50 to 60 with cholangiocarcinoma.

The chain has TRBV4-1 and TRBJ2-7; 7 positions agree with TRBD1. This CDR3 region has 14 residues. CDR1 and CDR2 from the germline V gene are MGHRA and YSYEKL. Trimming removed 4 bases from V and 4 bases from J; junction bases left unmatched: 7. CDR3 coding DNA: TGCGCCAGCAGCCCCCTAGACAGGGTTTACGAGCAGTACTTC. Its translation is CASSPLDRVYEQYF.

The chain uses TRBV4-3 and TRBJ2-3; D is tentatively TRBD1 or TRBD2 (5 bases each). Germline assignment: CDR1 LGHNA and CDR2 YSLEER. The CDR3 is made up of 17 amino acids. V gave up 0 bases and J gave up 0 bases, with 13 bases separating them. Written as DNA, the CDR3 is TGCGCCAGCAGCCAAGATCAACCGGGACCTAGCACAGATACGCAGTATTTT. Protein: CASSQDQPGPSTDTQYF.

The CDR3 coding sequence is TGTGCCTGGAGTGTGGGGCAGTCTAATTCACCCCTCCACTTT. Amino acids: CAWSVGQSNSPLHF. The V gene is TRBV30, the J gene TRBJ1-6, with D perhaps matching TRBD1 (5 bases). The germline V gene has CDR1 GTSNPN and CDR2 SVGIG (reference sequence). The CDR3 runs 14 residues. V lost 0 bases to trimming and J lost 6 bases, with 9 bases between them.

The gene calls are TRBV27 and TRBJ1-1, with D perhaps TRBD1 (5 bases). The CDR3 runs to 13 residues. V lost 6 bases and J 4 bases, leaving 12 bases between the germline ends. CDR1 and CDR2 (germline): MNHEY, SMNVEV (reference sequence). CDR3 residues: CASRQGLGTEAFF. As DNA, the CDR3 is TGTGCCAGCAGGCAGGGCTTAGGCACTGAAGCTTTCTTT.